A single sample gave rise to the 21 T cell receptor beta chains below, sequenced in a study of cytomegalovirus exposure and HLA in healthy donors. PCR involved 60 Vbeta and 13 Jbeta primers. Only in-frame clones appear in the TCRdb table, and some are missing; sequencing was by immunoSEQ multiplex PCR. This sample contains approximately 100,000 clones. Sequencing was performed on PBMCs. The receptors originated from a man aged 45-65 years in good health and CMV-seronegative.

The chain has TRBV5-1 and TRBJ2-2; D possibly corresponds to TRBD2 (5 bases). V dropped 6 bases and J dropped 3 bases, with 12 bases sitting between them. The CDR3 runs to 14 residues. Germline loops: CDR1 SGHRS, CDR2 YFSETQ. This CDR3 is CASNSGGHTGELFF. The CDR3 nucleotides are TGCGCCAGCAACTCCGGCGGGCACACCGGGGAGCTGTTTTTT.

The V and J genes are TRBV6-6 and TRBJ2-1; 7 bases fit TRBD2. Germline V lookup: CDR1 MNHNY, CDR2 SVGAGI (reference sequence). Trimming cost V 2 bases and J 0 bases; bases outside gene matches: 4. The CDR3 runs to 16 residues. CDR3 in DNA: TGTGCCAGCAGTTACCGGGGGGAGGCCTCCTACAATGAGCAGTTCTTC. Protein product: CASSYRGEASYNEQFF.

The V and J genes are TRBV19 and TRBJ1-2, with 8 bases lining up with TRBD1. This CDR3 region has 15 residues. J lost 3 bases, V lost 0 bases, and 3 bases had no gene match. The germline gives CDR1 LNHDA, CDR2 SQIVND (reference sequence). The CDR3 bases are TGTGCCAGTAGTATAGACGGACAGGGCCACTATGGCTACACCTTC. This encodes CASSIDGQGHYGYTF.

The chain has TRBV7-2 and TRBJ2-7; D uncertain. CDR1 and CDR2 (germline): SGHTA, FQGNSA. The CDR3 runs to 14 residues. Trimming shortened V by 3 bases and J by 4 bases, and 13 bases separated the two germline ends. The CDR3 spells CASSLERGIYEQYF. The CDR3, as DNA: TGTGCCAGCAGCTTGGAGCGAGGTATTTACGAGCAGTACTTC.

This rearrangement joins TRBV15 to TRBJ1-1, with TRBD1 matching 8 bases. Germline-derived CDR1 and CDR2 are LNHNV and YYDKDF (reference sequence). The CDR3 consists of 16 residues. Losses at the gene ends were 1 base for V and 1 base for J; bases not matched to a gene: 5. The CDR3 spells CATSRGTQGANTEAFF. The CDR3 region has the DNA TGTGCCACCAGCAGAGGCACCCAGGGGGCGAACACTGAAGCTTTCTTT.

The chain combines TRBV5-1 with TRBJ1-4, with D perhaps TRBD1 (5 bases). Germline CDR1 reads SGHRS; CDR2 reads YFSETQ. V was shortened by 2 bases and J by 8 bases, with 13 bases between the two germline ends. The CDR3 consists of 14 residues. The CDR3 nucleotides read TGCGCCAGCAGCTTTGACAGTCAGGAAGAAAAACTGTTTTTT. The encoded protein is CASSFDSQEEKLFF.

The V gene is TRBV11-2, the J gene TRBJ1-6; D gene ambiguous. The germline CDR1 and CDR2 sequences are SGHAT and FQNNGV. V lost 5 bases to trimming and J lost 7 bases, with 6 bases between them. CDR3 length: 12 residues. CDR3 coding DNA: TGTGCCAGCAGCAGCCCCAATTCACCCCTCCACTTT. It yields the protein CASSSPNSPLHF.

This rearrangement joins TRBV9 to TRBJ2-5; no clear D gene. The germline gives CDR1 SGDLS, CDR2 YYNGEE. V was cut by 5 bases and J by 1 base, with 12 bases left in between. This CDR3 has 14 residues. This CDR3 is CASSRLDLQETQYF. The CDR3 nucleotides are TGTGCCAGCAGTCGGCTAGACCTCCAAGAGACCCAGTACTTC.

This chain uses TRBV19 with TRBJ2-1, with 9 nucleotides matching TRBD2. V lost 6 bases, J lost 5 bases, and 2 bases stayed unmatched. This CDR3 has 13 amino acids. Germline V lookup: CDR1 LNHDA, CDR2 SQIVND (reference sequence). The CDR3: CASRRLADNEQFF. The CDR3 DNA is TGTGCCAGTAGGAGACTAGCGGACAATGAGCAGTTCTTC.

This chain links TRBV7-2 with TRBJ2-7; TRBD2 is a possible D gene (6 bases). V was cut by 1 base and J by 3 bases, with 13 bases left in between. Germline V CDR1 and CDR2: SGHTA, FQGNSA. The CDR3 loop spans 15 amino acids. The CDR3 protein is CASSLGGGFYYEQYF. CDR3 in DNA: TGTGCCAGCAGCTTAGGTGGGGGGTTTTACTACGAGCAGTACTTC.

The chain recombines TRBV5-5 with TRBJ2-1; 8 bases line up with TRBD1. The CDR3 is 14 residues long. Germline V lookup: CDR1 SGHKS, CDR2 YYEKEE (reference sequence). The ends lost 4 bases at V and 7 bases at J; junction bases unmatched: 7. The CDR3 DNA reads as TGTGCCAGCAGCCCGCGACAGGGGAGGAATGAGCAGTTCTTC. The encoded protein is CASSPRQGRNEQFF.

This chain uses TRBV7-9 with TRBJ1-4, with D tentatively TRBD1 (5 bases). The ends were cut back, 5 bases at V and 8 bases at J, with 15 bases in the middle. Germline V gene sequence: CDR1 SEHNR, CDR2 FQNEAQ (reference sequence). The length of the CDR3 is 14 residues. The DNA of the CDR3 is TGTGCCAGCAGCCCACCGGTCAGGGTAGAAAAACTGTTTTTT. Translation gives CASSPPVRVEKLFF.

V and J are TRBV7-3 and TRBJ2-5, with 9 bases fitting TRBD2. CDR3 length equals 15 residues. Germline-derived CDR1 and CDR2 are SGHTA and FQGTGA. V dropped 2 bases and J dropped 4; count of bases not matched to a gene: 5. The CDR3, as DNA: TGTGCCAGCAGCTTAGCGGGAGGGCGGTTAGAGACCCAGTACTTC. It specifies CASSLAGGRLETQYF.

The V gene is TRBV7-9, the J gene TRBJ1-2; 8 bases match TRBD1. From germline, CDR1 is SEHNR and CDR2 FQNEAQ (reference sequence). This CDR3 is 14 amino acids long. V lost 5 bases and J lost 4; bases outside the gene matches: 6. The CDR3 nucleotides are TGTGCCAGCAGCGCTGGGACAGGTAGCTATGGCTACACCTTC. This translates into CASSAGTGSYGYTF.

The chain links TRBV29-1 to TRBJ2-5; 7 nucleotides align to TRBD1. The ends lost 6 bases at V and 2 bases at J; junction bases unmatched: 9. Germline V CDR1 and CDR2: SQVTM, ANQGSEA. The CDR3 length is 14 residues. This chain's CDR3 is CSVAGQATQETQYF. The DNA of the CDR3 is TGCAGCGTGGCAGGACAGGCGACGCAAGAGACCCAGTACTTC.

The V and J genes are TRBV6-1 and TRBJ1-5; 9 bases fit TRBD1. In germline, CDR1 is MNHNS, CDR2 SASEGT. The CDR3 length is 16 residues. J was trimmed by 6 bases and V by 4 bases; bases with no gene match: 10. This CDR3 reads CASSAGQGLSSQPQHF. CDR3 nucleotides: TGTGCCAGCAGTGCGGGACAGGGACTCTCCAGTCAGCCCCAGCATTTT.

The V and J genes are TRBV30 and TRBJ2-3, with 9 bases fitting TRBD2. Germline V gives CDR1 GTSNPN, CDR2 SVGIG (reference sequence). The CDR3 covers 14 residues. The V and J ends lost 7 bases and 1 base, in that order; junction bases with no gene match: 6. The chain's CDR3 is CASRPSGGTDTQYF. The CDR3 DNA follows: TGTGCCTCCCGCCCTAGCGGGGGCACAGATACGCAGTATTTT. Filled out from reference TRBV30 and TRBJ2-3, the complete variable domain reads SQTIHQWPATLVQPVGSPLSLECTVEGTSNPNLYWYRQAAGRGLQLLFYSVGIGQISSEVPQNLSASRPQDRQFILSSKKLLLSDSGFYLCASRPSGGTDTQYFGPGTRLTVL.

V usage is TRBV6-5 and J usage is TRBJ2-7; D is perhaps TRBD1 (6 bases). Per the germline V gene, CDR1 is MNHEY and CDR2 is SVGAGI. V lost 4 bases, J lost 4 bases, and 11 bases lay in between. This CDR3 is 13 amino acids long. CDR3 protein: CASSSRGRYEQYF. The DNA for the CDR3 is TGTGCCAGCAGTTCCAGGGGACGGTACGAGCAGTACTTC.

The J gene is TRBJ2-5, the V gene TRBV7-2; D gene unclear. The J call may be mistaken, given a closer DNA end match to TRBJ2-7. The germline CDR1 and CDR2 sequences are SGHTA and FQGNSA. The CDR3 is made up of 12 amino acids. The CDR3 loop reads CASSRDTYEQYF. The CDR3 DNA reads TGTGCCAGCAGCCGCGACACCTACGAGCAGTACTTC.

V is TRBV9 and J is TRBJ1-1; the D is unclear. CDR1 and CDR2 (germline): SGDLS, YYNGEE. This CDR3 has 16 amino acids. V was cut by 3 bases and J by 1 base, with 16 bases left in between. CDR3 loop: CASSATVVRPNTEAFF. Here the CDR3 DNA reads TGTGCCAGCAGCGCCACAGTGGTGAGACCGAACACTGAAGCTTTCTTT.

The chain recombines TRBV12-5 with TRBJ2-1; TRBD1 matches at 9 bases. Germline V gives CDR1 LGHNT, CDR2 FRNRAP. The CDR3 extends over 15 amino acids. Germline trimming cut 0 bases from V and 7 bases from J; bases unmatched to any gene: 4. The CDR3 DNA reads TGTGCTAGTGGTTTGGTTGCGACAGGGGGAAATGAGCAGTTCTTC. It codes for CASGLVATGGNEQFF.